This TCR beta chain appears in the sequencing data of a study of T cells after yellow fever vaccination. Study in general: Fractions of limited cellularity were prepared by means of SMART-Seq v4 Ultra Low Input.

Study results and limitations: Just a small share of clonotypes turned up in the CD4 compartment as well as the CD8 compartment. Most clones from primary vaccination resurfaced after the booster (approximately 96% CD4, 88% CD8).

V lost 6 bases, J lost 7 bases, and 19 bases lay in between. Germline CDR1 MDHEN, CDR2 SYDVKM. This CDR3 region has 15 residues. Notes on this clonotype: Its antigen is as yet unknown.

Template-switching 5'RACE yielded the TCR cDNA; a universal primer site and UMIs were added in the process. TCRdb called the 5' RACE reads again in MiXCR, with one record for every CDR3 protein. This sample has about 300,000 distinct CDR3 sequences; approximately 10% occur once, and the top ten carry about 3%. The sequence derives from a man aged 18-30 years who received the YFV17D yellow fever vaccine. The sequencing used CD4+ T cells sorted from PBMCs, collected 5 days after the yellow fever booster vaccination. The chain carries TRBV28 and TRBJ1-5; D might be TRBD1 (6 bases). CDR3 sequence: CASSTSGGAQQPQHF. DNA for the CDR3: TGTGCCAGCAGCACCTCGGGGGGGGCTCAACAGCCCCAGCATTTT.